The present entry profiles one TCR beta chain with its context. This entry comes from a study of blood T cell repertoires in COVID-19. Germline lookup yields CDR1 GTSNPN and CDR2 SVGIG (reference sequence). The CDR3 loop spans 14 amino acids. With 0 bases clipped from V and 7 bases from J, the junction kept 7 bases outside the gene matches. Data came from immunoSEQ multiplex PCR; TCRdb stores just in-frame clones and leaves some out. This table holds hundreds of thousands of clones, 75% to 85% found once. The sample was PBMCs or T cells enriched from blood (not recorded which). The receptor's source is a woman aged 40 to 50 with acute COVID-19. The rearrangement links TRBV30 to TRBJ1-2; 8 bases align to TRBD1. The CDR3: CAWSVLGTGIGYTF. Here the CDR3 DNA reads TGTGCCTGGAGTGTACTCGGGACAGGAATTGGCTACACCTTC.